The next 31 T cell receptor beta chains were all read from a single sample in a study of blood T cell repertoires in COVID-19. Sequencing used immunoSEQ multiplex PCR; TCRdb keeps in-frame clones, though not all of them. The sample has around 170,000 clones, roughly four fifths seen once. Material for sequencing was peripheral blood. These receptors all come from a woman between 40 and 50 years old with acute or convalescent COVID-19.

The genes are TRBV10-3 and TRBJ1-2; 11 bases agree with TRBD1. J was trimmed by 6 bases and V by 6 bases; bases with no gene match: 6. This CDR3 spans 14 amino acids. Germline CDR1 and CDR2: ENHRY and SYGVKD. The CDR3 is CAISRTGGSDGYTF. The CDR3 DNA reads TGTGCCATCAGCCGGACAGGGGGCTCAGATGGCTACACCTTC.

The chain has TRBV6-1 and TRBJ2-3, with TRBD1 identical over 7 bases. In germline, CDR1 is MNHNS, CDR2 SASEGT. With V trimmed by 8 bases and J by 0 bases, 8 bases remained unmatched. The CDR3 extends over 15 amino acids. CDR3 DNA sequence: TGTGCCAGCGGACCAGGGGGTTGGAGCACAGATACGCAGTATTTT. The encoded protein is CASGPGGWSTDTQYF.

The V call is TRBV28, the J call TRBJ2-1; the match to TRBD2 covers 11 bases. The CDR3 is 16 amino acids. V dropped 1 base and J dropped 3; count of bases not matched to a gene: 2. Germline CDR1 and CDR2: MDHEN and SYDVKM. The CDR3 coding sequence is TGTGCCAGCAGTTTATTCGGGACTAGCGGCTACAATGAGCAGTTCTTC. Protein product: CASSLFGTSGYNEQFF.

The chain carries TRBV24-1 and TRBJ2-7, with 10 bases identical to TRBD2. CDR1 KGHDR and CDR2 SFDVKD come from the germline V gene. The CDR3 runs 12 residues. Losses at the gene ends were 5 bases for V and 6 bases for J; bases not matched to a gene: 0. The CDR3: CATSGLAGEQYF. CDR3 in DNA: TGTGCCACCAGTGGACTAGCGGGCGAGCAGTACTTC.

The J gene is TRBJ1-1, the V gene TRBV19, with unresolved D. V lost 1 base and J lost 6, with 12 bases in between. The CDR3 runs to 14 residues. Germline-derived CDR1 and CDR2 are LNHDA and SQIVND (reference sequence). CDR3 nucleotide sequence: TGTGCCAGTAGTATAGGGGAGGGCCGCCCTGAAGCTTTCTTT. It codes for CASSIGEGRPEAFF.

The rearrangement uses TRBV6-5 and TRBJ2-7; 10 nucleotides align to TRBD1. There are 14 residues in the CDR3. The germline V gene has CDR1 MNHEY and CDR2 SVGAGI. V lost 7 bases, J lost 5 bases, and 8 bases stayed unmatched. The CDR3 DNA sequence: TGTGCCAGCAAAGGGGGACAGGGGAACCACGAGCAGTACTTC. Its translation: CASKGGQGNHEQYF.

The CDR3 region is CASSPLGGNSGNTIYF. The CDR3 coding sequence is TGTGCCAGCTCACCGCTCGGAGGAAACTCTGGAAACACCATATATTTT. The rearrangement links TRBV18 to TRBJ1-3; no clear D gene. CDR3 size: 16 residues. CDR1 KGHSH and CDR2 LQKENI come from the germline V gene. The V end was cut by 3 bases, the J end by 0 bases, with 12 bases between.

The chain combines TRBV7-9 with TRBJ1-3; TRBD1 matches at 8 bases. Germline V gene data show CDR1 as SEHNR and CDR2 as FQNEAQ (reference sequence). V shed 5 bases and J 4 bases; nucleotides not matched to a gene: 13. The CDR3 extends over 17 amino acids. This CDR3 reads CASSPPSPTGVGNTIYF. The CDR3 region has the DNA TGTGCCAGCAGCCCCCCGTCCCCGACAGGGGTCGGAAACACCATATATTTT.

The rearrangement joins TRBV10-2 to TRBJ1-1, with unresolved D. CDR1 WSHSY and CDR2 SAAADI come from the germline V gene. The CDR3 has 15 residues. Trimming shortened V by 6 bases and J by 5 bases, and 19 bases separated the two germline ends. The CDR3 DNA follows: TGCGCCAGCAGGACCGTCTCCTCGGGGAAGACTGAAGCTTTCTTT. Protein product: CASRTVSSGKTEAFF.

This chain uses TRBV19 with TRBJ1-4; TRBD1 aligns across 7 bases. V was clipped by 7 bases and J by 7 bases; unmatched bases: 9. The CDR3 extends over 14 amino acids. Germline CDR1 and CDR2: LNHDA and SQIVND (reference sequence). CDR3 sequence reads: CASTRQGGGEKLFF. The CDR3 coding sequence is TGTGCCAGTACCCGACAGGGAGGCGGTGAAAAACTGTTTTTT.

The DNA for the CDR3 is TGCGCCAGCAGCCAAAAAAGGGGAACCGGACAGGGGGCGGAAGAGACCCAGTACTTC. This sequence encodes CASSQKRGTGQGAEETQYF. V is TRBV4-1 and J is TRBJ2-5, with 11 nucleotides matching TRBD1. V lost 2 bases, J lost 3 bases, and 14 bases stayed unmatched. Per germline, CDR1 MGHRA and CDR2 YSYEKL. The CDR3 covers 19 residues.

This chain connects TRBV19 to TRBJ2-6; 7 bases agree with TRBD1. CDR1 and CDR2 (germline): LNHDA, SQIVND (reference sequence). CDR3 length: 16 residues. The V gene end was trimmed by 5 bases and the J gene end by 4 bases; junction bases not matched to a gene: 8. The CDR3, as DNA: TGTGCCAGTAGTCCTACACAGGGGACAGGGGCCAACGTCCTGACTTTC. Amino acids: CASSPTQGTGANVLTF.

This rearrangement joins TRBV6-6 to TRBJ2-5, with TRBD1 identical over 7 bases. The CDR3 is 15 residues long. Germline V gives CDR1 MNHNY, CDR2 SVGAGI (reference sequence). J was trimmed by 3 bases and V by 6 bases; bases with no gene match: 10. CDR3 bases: TGTGCCAGCAGCTCCGGGACAGTGAATGAAGAGACCCAGTACTTC. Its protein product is CASSSGTVNEETQYF.

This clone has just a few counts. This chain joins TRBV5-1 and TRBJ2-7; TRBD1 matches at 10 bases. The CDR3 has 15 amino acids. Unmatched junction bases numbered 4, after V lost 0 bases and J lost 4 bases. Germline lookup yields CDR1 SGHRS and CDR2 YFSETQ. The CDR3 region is CASSLAGTGVYEQYF. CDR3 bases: TGCGCCAGCAGCTTGGCTGGGACAGGGGTTTACGAGCAGTACTTC. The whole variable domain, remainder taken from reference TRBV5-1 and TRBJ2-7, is KAGVTQTPRYLIKTRGQQVTLSCSPISGHRSVSWYQQTPGQGLQFLFEYFSETQRNKGNFPGRFSGRQFSNSRSEMNVSTLELGDSALYLCASSLAGTGVYEQYFGPGTRLTVT.

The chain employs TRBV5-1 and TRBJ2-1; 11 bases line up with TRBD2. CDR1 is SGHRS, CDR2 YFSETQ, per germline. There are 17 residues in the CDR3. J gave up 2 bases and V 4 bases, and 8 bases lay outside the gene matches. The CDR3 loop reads CASSQLVAGGPYNEQFF. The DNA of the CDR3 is TGCGCCAGCAGCCAATTAGTAGCGGGGGGGCCCTACAATGAGCAGTTCTTC. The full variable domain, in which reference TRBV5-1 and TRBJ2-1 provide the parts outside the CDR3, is KAGVTQTPRYLIKTRGQQVTLSCSPISGHRSVSWYQQTPGQGLQFLFEYFSETQRNKGNFPGRFSGRQFSNSRSEMNVSTLELGDSALYLCASSQLVAGGPYNEQFFGPGTRLTVL.

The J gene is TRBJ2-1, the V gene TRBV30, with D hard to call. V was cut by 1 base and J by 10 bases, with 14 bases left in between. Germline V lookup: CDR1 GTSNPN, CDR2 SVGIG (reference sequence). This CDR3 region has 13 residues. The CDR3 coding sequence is TGTGCCTGGAGTGCGGCTGCTTGGAGCGAGCAGTTCTTC. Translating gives CAWSAAAWSEQFF.

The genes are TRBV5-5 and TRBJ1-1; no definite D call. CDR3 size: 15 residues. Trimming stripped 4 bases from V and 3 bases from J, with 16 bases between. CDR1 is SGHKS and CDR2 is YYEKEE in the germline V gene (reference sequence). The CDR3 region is CASSPWRMADTEAFF. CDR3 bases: TGTGCCAGCAGCCCATGGCGGATGGCGGACACTGAAGCTTTCTTT. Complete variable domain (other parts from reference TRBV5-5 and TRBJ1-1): DAGVTQSPTHLIKTRGQQVTLRCSPISGHKSVSWYQQVLGQGPQFIFQYYEKEERGRGNFPDRFSARQFPNYSSELNVNALLLGDSALYLCASSPWRMADTEAFFGQGTRLTVV.

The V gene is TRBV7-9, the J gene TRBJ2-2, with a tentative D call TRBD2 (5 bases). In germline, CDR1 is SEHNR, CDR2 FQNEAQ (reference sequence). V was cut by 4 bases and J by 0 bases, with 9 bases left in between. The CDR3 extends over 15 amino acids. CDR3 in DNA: TGTGCCAGCAGCTACCGGGATCCGAACACCGGGGAGCTGTTTTTT. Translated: CASSYRDPNTGELFF.

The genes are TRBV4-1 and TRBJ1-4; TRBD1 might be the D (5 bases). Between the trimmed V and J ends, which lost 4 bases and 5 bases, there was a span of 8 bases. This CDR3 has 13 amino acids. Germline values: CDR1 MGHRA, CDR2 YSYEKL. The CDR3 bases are TGCGCCAGCAGCCTCCCAGGGAATGAAAAACTGTTTTTT. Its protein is CASSLPGNEKLFF.

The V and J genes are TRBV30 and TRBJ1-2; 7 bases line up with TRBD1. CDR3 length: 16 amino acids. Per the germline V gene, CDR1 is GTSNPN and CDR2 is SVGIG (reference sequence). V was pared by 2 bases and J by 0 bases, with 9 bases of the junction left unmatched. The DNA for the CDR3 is TGTGCCTGGAGTCTTACAGGGGATTGGACTAACTATGGCTACACCTTC. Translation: CAWSLTGDWTNYGYTF. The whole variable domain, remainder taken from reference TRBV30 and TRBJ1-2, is SQTIHQWPATLVQPVGSPLSLECTVEGTSNPNLYWYRQAAGRGLQLLFYSVGIGQISSEVPQNLSASRPQDRQFILSSKKLLLSDSGFYLCAWSLTGDWTNYGYTFGSGTRLTVV.

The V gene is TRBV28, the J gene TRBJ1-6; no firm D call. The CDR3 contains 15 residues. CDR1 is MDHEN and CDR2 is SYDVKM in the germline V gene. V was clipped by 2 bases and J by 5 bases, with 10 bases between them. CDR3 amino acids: CASSLIRGNNSPLHF. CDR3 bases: TGTGCCAGCAGTTTAATCCGCGGGAATAATTCACCCCTCCACTTT.

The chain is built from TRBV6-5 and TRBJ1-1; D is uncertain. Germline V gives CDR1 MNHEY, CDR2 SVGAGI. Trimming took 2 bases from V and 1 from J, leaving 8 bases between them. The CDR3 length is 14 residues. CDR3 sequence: CASSYTNRNTEAFF. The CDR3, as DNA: TGTGCCAGCAGTTACACCAACAGGAACACTGAAGCTTTCTTT.

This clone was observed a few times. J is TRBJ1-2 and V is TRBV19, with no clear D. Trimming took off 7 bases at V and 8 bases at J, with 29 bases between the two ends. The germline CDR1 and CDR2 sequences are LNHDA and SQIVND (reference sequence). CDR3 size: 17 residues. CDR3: CASTNMGLASELGGYTF. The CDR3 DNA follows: TGTGCCAGTACCAATATGGGATTGGCATCAGAACTAGGAGGCTACACCTTC.

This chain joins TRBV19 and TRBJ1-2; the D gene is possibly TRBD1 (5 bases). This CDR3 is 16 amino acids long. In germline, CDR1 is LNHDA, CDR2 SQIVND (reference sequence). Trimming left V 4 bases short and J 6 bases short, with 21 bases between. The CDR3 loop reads CASSRAGAVAGNGYTF. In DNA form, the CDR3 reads TGTGCCAGTAGTAGGGCCGGGGCAGTCGCGGGAAATGGCTACACCTTC.

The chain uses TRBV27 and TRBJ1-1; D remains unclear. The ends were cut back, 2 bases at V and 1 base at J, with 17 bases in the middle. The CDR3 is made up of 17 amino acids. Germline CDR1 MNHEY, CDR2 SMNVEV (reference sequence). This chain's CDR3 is CASSLGHIYGENTEAFF. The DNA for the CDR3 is TGTGCCAGCAGTTTAGGGCACATATACGGTGAGAACACTGAAGCTTTCTTT.

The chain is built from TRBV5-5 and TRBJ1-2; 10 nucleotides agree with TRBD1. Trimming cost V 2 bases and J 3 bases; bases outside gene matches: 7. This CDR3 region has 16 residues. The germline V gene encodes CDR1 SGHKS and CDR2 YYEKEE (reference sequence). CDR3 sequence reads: CASSFGTGVYYYGYTF. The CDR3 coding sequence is TGTGCCAGCAGCTTCGGGACAGGGGTCTACTACTATGGCTACACCTTC.

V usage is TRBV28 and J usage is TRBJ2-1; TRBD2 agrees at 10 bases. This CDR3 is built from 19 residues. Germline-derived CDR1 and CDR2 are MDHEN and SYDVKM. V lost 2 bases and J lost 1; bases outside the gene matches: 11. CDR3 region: CASSLQASGRQISYNEQFF. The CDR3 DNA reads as TGTGCCAGCAGTTTACAGGCTAGCGGGAGACAAATATCCTACAATGAGCAGTTCTTC.

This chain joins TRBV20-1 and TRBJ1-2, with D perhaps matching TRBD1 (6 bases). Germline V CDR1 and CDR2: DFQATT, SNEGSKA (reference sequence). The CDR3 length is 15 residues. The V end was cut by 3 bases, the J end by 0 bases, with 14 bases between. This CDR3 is CSASYRGITNYGYTF. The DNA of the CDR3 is TGCAGTGCTAGTTATAGGGGGATCACTAACTATGGCTACACCTTC.

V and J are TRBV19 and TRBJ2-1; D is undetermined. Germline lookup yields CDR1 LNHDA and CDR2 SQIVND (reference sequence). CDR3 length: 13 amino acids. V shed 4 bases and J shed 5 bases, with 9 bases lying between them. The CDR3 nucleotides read TGTGCCAGTAGTAGGAGCGTAGACAATGAGCAGTTCTTC. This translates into CASSRSVDNEQFF.

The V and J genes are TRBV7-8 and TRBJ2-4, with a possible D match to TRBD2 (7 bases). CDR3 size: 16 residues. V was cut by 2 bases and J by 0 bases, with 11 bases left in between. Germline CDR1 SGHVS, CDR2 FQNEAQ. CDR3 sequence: CASSLIGGLAKNIQYF. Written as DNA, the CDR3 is TGTGCCAGCAGCTTAATCGGGGGGCTAGCCAAAAACATTCAGTACTTC.

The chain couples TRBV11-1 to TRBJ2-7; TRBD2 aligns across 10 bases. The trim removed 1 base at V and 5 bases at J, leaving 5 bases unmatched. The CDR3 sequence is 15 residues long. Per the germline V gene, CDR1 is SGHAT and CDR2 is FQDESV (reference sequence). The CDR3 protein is CASSLGGLAGDEQYF. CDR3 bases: TGTGCCAGCAGCTTAGGAGGCCTAGCGGGAGACGAGCAGTACTTC.